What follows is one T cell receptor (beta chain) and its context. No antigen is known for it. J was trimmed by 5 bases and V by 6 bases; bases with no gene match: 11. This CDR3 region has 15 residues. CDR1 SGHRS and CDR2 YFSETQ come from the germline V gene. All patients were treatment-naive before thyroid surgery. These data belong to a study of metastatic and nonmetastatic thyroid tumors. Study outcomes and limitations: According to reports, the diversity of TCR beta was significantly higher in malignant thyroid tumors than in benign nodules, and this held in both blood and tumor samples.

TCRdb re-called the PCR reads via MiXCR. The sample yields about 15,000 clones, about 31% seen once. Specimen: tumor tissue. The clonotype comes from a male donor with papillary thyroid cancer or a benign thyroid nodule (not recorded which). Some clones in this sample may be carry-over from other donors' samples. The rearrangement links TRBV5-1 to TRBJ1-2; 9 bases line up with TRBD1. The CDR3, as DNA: TGCGCCAGCACTCCGAGAGTTGGGACAGGGTATGGCTACACCTTC. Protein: CASTPRVGTGYGYTF.